A single sample is the source of the 21 T cell receptor beta chains below, sequenced in a study of T cells in Graves' hyperthyroidism and ophthalmopathy. From RNA transcripts, TCR beta CDR3 regions were amplified. TCR CDR3 regions were first amplified by RT-PCR with HTBI primers. TCRdb reprocessed the multiplex PCR reads via MiXCR and lists one record per CDR3 protein. The sample shows around 380,000 distinct CDR3 sequences, roughly 13% of them seen only once. Specimen: blood. Receptors originate from a man aged 25 to 40 with Graves' hyperthyroidism that later progressed to Graves' ophthalmopathy.

The genes are TRBV20-1 and TRBJ2-3, with D perhaps matching TRBD2 (6 bases). This CDR3 is 13 amino acids long. Germline V lookup: CDR1 DFQATT, CDR2 SNEGSKA (reference sequence). V gave up 4 bases and J gave up 0 bases, with 8 bases separating them. CDR3 DNA: TGCAGTGCTAATGGGGGGAGCACAGATACGCAGTATTTT. It is translated as CSANGGSTDTQYF.

In this sample, this clonotype turned up many times. The rearrangement links TRBV2 to TRBJ1-2; D not certain. V gave up 1 base and J gave up 8 bases, with 5 bases separating them. The CDR3 extends over 11 amino acids. Per the germline V gene, CDR1 is SNHLY and CDR2 is FYNNEI. CDR3 in amino acids: CASSEGIGYTF. CDR3 nucleotides: TGTGCCAGCAGTGAAGGTATAGGCTACACCTTC.

This clonotype was observed a handful of times. This chain connects TRBV18 to TRBJ2-2; tentative D call: TRBD2 (5 bases). Germline CDR1 KGHSH, CDR2 LQKENI. The V end was cut by 3 bases, the J end by 1 base, with 12 bases between. The CDR3 spans 16 residues. This CDR3 is CASSPSIRGNTGELFF. The CDR3, as DNA: TGTGCCAGCTCACCGAGTATCCGGGGGAACACCGGGGAGCTGTTTTTT.

The chain recombines TRBV7-6 with TRBJ2-7; possible D gene TRBD1, 7 bases. The CDR3 has 15 residues. Germline V gene sequence: CDR1 SGHVS, CDR2 FNYEAQ. Trimming shortened V by 8 bases and J by 3 bases, and 20 bases separated the two germline ends. In DNA form, the CDR3 reads TGTGCCAGCCAAGCGGAGGGGGCACCGTTCTACGAGCAGTACTTC. As protein: CASQAEGAPFYEQYF.

In this sample, this clonotype turned up many times. The chain employs TRBV28 and TRBJ1-1, with D possibly TRBD1 on 6 matching bases. Trimming pared 2 bases from V and 5 bases from J, leaving 9 bases between. This CDR3 comprises 13 residues. Germline V gene sequence: CDR1 MDHEN, CDR2 SYDVKM. DNA of the CDR3: TGTGCCAGCAGTTTACCAGGGGATACTGAAGCTTTCTTT. Its protein product is CASSLPGDTEAFF.

This clonotype was counted ten times or more. The rearrangement joins TRBV6-1 to TRBJ1-2; tentative D call: TRBD1 (5 bases). CDR1 and CDR2 from the germline V gene are MNHNS and SASEGT. This CDR3 region has 13 residues. The V end was cut by 5 bases, the J end by 10 bases, with 17 bases between. The CDR3 bases are TGTGCCAGCAGTCACCCCGACGGGGCCTCCTACACCTTC. Amino acids: CASSHPDGASYTF.

This clonotype was seen repeatedly, ten times or more. The J gene is TRBJ2-4, the V gene TRBV10-2; TRBD1 matches 9 bases. Trimming removed 7 bases from V and 7 bases from J; junction bases left unmatched: 5. Looked up from germline, CDR1 is WSHSY and CDR2 is SAAADI. The CDR3 is 13 amino acids. CDR3 protein: CASMTGGLNIQYF. CDR3 in DNA: TGCGCCAGCATGACAGGGGGTCTGAACATTCAGTACTTC.

Ten or more counts support this clonotype. The gene calls are TRBV28 and TRBJ1-2; maybe TRBD1 (6 bases). The V end was cut by 5 bases, the J end by 7 bases, with 14 bases between. The CDR3 has 13 residues. CDR1 MDHEN and CDR2 SYDVKM come from the germline V gene. CDR3: CASSALQGGGYTF. Written as DNA, the CDR3 is TGTGCCAGCAGTGCATTACAGGGAGGTGGCTACACCTTC.

This clonotype occurred many times. The chain recombines TRBV7-9 with TRBJ2-1, with D possibly being TRBD2 (5 bases). Germline CDR1 is SEHNR and CDR2 is FQNEAQ (reference sequence). The CDR3 is made up of 16 amino acids. With 0 bases removed from V and 5 bases from J, the gap between germline ends came to 14 bases. CDR3 region: CASSLARVKSHNEQFF. CDR3 in DNA: TGTGCCAGCAGCTTAGCGCGGGTTAAATCCCACAATGAGCAGTTCTTC.

This sequence joins TRBV5-6 and TRBJ2-7; 9 nucleotides align to TRBD1. Losses at the gene ends were 0 bases for V and 4 bases for J; bases not matched to a gene: 5. This CDR3 spans 15 amino acids. Germline V CDR1 and CDR2: SGHDT, YYEEEE. This chain's CDR3 is CASSLDWDREYEQYF. DNA of the CDR3: TGTGCCAGCAGCTTGGATTGGGACAGGGAATACGAGCAGTACTTC.

The chain recombines TRBV29-1 with TRBJ2-7, with 9 bases that match TRBD1. The CDR3 loop spans 13 amino acids. The germline V gene encodes CDR1 SQVTM and CDR2 ANQGSEA. V was clipped by 3 bases and J by 4 bases; unmatched bases: 4. The CDR3 reads CSVEGQGMYEQYF. CDR3 nucleotides: TGCAGCGTTGAGGGACAGGGTATGTACGAGCAGTACTTC.

This clonotype was counted ten times or more. The CDR3 DNA is TGCAGTGCTAGATTTTTGGGCAGGGAGGTGTATAATGAGCAGTTCTTC. It translates to CSARFLGREVYNEQFF. This chain connects TRBV20-1 to TRBJ2-1, with a tentative D call TRBD2 (6 bases). The CDR3 has 16 residues. The germline V gene has CDR1 DFQATT and CDR2 SNEGSKA (reference sequence). V was cut by 2 bases and J by 7 bases, with 21 bases left in between.

With regard to this clonotype: One end of the junction fails to match germline, which may point to a read error. The V gene is TRBV11-2, the J gene TRBJ2-5; 8 nucleotides line up with TRBD2. CDR3 size: 16 residues. Germline-derived CDR1 and CDR2 are SGHAT and FQNNGV. DNA of the CDR3: TGTGTCAGCAGCTTATCTAGAGCGGGGGTCCGGGAGACCCAGTACTTC. Its protein product is CVSSLSRAGVRETQYF.

This clonotype was recorded at least ten times. V and J are TRBV28 and TRBJ1-5, with D uncertain. V shed 2 bases and J shed 0 bases, with 8 bases lying between them. The CDR3 runs 15 residues. CDR1 is MDHEN, CDR2 SYDVKM, per germline. In DNA form, the CDR3 reads TGTGCCAGCAGTTTAAGGGCGGTTAGCAATCAGCCCCAGCATTTT. Protein sequence: CASSLRAVSNQPQHF.

This clonotype was seen repeatedly, ten times or more. The rearrangement links TRBV10-3 to TRBJ2-2, with TRBD1 as a possible D gene (5 bases). The germline V and J ends were trimmed by 4 bases and 0 bases, with 9 bases remaining between them. Germline loops: CDR1 ENHRY, CDR2 SYGVKD. This CDR3 spans 15 amino acids. CDR3 nucleotide sequence: TGTGCCATCAGTGGACAGAACGCGAACACCGGGGAGCTGTTTTTT. Translated: CAISGQNANTGELFF.

In its sample, this clonotype was seen many times. This rearrangement joins TRBV7-9 to TRBJ2-1; no firm D call. The CDR3 runs 11 residues. The germline V gene has CDR1 SEHNR and CDR2 FQNEAQ (reference sequence). Trimming took off 4 bases at V and 10 bases at J, with 8 bases between the two ends. CDR3 nucleotides: TGTGCCAGCAGCTCCTGGGAAGAGCAGTTCTTC. Its protein is CASSSWEEQFF.

This clonotype was seen a few times. The gene calls are TRBV20-1 and TRBJ1-4; no clear D gene. The CDR3 spans 11 residues. The germline V gene encodes CDR1 DFQATT and CDR2 SNEGSKA (reference sequence). Trimming removed 5 bases at V and 8 bases at J, with 9 bases between. The CDR3 DNA reads as TGCAGTGCTTCCTCACGGGAAAAACTGTTTTTT. It specifies CSASSREKLFF.

In this sample, this clonotype turned up many times. This chain joins TRBV30 and TRBJ2-7; D gene uncertain. V was clipped by 1 base and J by 3 bases, with 10 bases between them. CDR3 size: 13 residues. Germline CDR1 GTSNPN, CDR2 SVGIG (reference sequence). CDR3 in amino acids: CAWSGQKYYEQYF. The CDR3 DNA sequence: TGTGCCTGGAGTGGTCAGAAGTACTACGAGCAGTACTTC.

At least ten counts were recorded for this clonotype. This chain connects TRBV11-3 to TRBJ2-7; unclear D gene. Trimming took 1 base from V and 2 from J, leaving 9 bases between them. The CDR3 sequence is 14 residues long. CDR1 is SGHNT and CDR2 is YENEEA in the germline V gene. The CDR3 bases are TGTGCCAGCAGCTTAGGCAGGAGAGCCTACGAGCAGTACTTC. As protein: CASSLGRRAYEQYF. Full variable domain (remainder filled in from reference TRBV11-3 and TRBJ2-7): EAGVVQSPRYKIIEKKQPVAFWCNPISGHNTLYWYLQNLGQGPELLIRYENEEAVDDSQLPKDRFSAERLKGVDSTLKIQPAELGDSAVYLCASSLGRRAYEQYFGPGTRLTVT.

The CDR3 here is CASSFRLSRPGSDYGYTF. The CDR3 coding sequence is TGTGCCAGCAGTTTTCGGCTGAGTAGACCGGGAAGTGACTATGGCTACACCTTC. The chain couples TRBV12-3 or TRBV12-4 to TRBJ1-2; D unresolved. Trimming cost V 3 bases and J 3 bases, with 23 bases left between them. The CDR3 length is 18 residues.

Ten or more counts support this clonotype. The V and J genes are TRBV7-2 and TRBJ1-1; D gene unclear. CDR1 and CDR2 (germline): SGHTA, FQGNSA. CDR3 length: 15 amino acids. The V gene lost 5 bases and the J gene lost 0 bases, with 13 bases spanning the gap. The CDR3 protein is CASSPGPPMNTEAFF. The DNA of the CDR3 is TGTGCCAGCAGCCCGGGTCCCCCCATGAACACTGAAGCTTTCTTT.